What follows describes a single TCR beta chain. The sample is drawn from a study of blood T cell repertoires in COVID-19. Study at large: Specimens from acute and convalescent COVID-19 originated in the United States, Italy and Spain. T cells, B-cell-depleted T cells, or PBMCs provided the cDNA or gDNA that served as material.

Measured with immunoSEQ multiplex PCR; TCRdb has only the in-frame clones, and not every one. Of 200,000 or so clones detected, approximately 86% appear once; the ten largest clones hold 3% to 3.5%. Germline V CDR1 and CDR2: MNHEY, SVGAGI. This CDR3 comprises 15 residues. V lost 6 bases and J lost 2, with 17 bases in between. The sequencing sample was made of peripheral blood. The V and J genes are TRBV6-5 and TRBJ2-7, with D possibly being TRBD1 (6 bases). This TCR derives from a man in his sixties with acute or convalescent COVID-19. The CDR3 sequence: CASSRVGGGPYEQYF. The CDR3 nucleotides read TGTGCCAGCAGCCGGGTTGGGGGCGGCCCCTACGAGCAGTACTTC.